This TCR beta chain derives from a study of metastatic and nonmetastatic thyroid tumors. Turning to the study itself: Samples came from malignant and benign thyroid patients, and repertoires were compared across blood and tumor or nodule tissue. Findings of the study overall: The study reportedly found significantly higher TCR beta diversity in malignant thyroid tumors than benign nodules, in blood and tumor.

No patient had received any treatment before thyroid surgery. Original data processing: Built for papillary thyroid cancer, a distant-metastasis classifier drew on CDR3 differences across clinicopathological groups. Through MiXCR, TCRdb re-clonotyped the PCR reads. The V and J calls and clone size come from TCRdb's table, not from the authors' own analysis. The sample shows roughly 40,000 clones, approximately 15% of them seen only once. The CDR3 covers 13 residues. Germline loops: CDR1 DFQATT, CDR2 SNEGSKA (reference sequence). The V and J ends lost 5 bases and 5 bases respectively, with 15 bases between them. This clone was found many times. Its cognate antigen is unknown.

The sample comprised blood. V usage is TRBV20-1 and J usage is TRBJ2-5, with D perhaps TRBD2 (6 bases). The receptor comes from a female donor with papillary thyroid cancer or a benign thyroid nodule (not recorded which). Some clones in this sample may be carry-over from other donors' samples. Written as DNA, the CDR3 is TGCAGTGCTCTTCTAACTAGCAGTGAGACCCAGTACTTC. Translation: CSALLTSSETQYF.